This T cell receptor beta chain was captured by sequencing in a study of cytomegalovirus exposure and HLA in healthy donors. Study-level results: That first-cohort TCR clusters tended to co-occur in the 95 to 150 validation repertoires was found in a later analysis.

The germline V gene has CDR1 MNHEY and CDR2 SVGAGI. Losses at the gene ends were 1 base for V and 0 bases for J; bases not matched to a gene: 4. The CDR3 consists of 16 residues. Generated by immunoSEQ multiplex PCR, the TCRdb table keeps only in-frame clones and is missing some. In the table there are about 120,000 clones, 88% of which are singletons. Concerning this clone: Its specificity is not known.

The receptor was isolated from a woman aged 18 to 35 in good health and CMV-seropositive. This chain links TRBV6-5 with TRBJ2-3; 7 bases line up with TRBD2. Source material: PBMCs. The CDR3 loop reads CASSYLGGGSTDTQYF. The CDR3 DNA is TGTGCCAGCAGTTACTTAGGCGGGGGAAGCACAGATACGCAGTATTTT.